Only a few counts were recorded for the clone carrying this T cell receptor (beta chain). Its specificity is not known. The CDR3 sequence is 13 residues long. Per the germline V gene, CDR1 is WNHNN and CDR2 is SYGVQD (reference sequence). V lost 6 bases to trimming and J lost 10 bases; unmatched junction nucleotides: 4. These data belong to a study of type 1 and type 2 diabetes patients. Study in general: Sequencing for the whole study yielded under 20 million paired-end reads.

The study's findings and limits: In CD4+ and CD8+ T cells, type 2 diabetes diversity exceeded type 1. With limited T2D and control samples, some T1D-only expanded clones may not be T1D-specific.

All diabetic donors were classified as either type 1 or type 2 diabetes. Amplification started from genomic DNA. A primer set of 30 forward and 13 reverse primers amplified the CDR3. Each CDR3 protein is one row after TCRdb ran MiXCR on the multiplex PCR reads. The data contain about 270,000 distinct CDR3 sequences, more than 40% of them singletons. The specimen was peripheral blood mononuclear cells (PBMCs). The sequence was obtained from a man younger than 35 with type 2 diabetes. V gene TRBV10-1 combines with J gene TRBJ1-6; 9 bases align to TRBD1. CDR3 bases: TGCGCCAGCAGCCGGGACAGGGACTCACCCCTCCACTTT. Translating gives CASSRDRDSPLHF.